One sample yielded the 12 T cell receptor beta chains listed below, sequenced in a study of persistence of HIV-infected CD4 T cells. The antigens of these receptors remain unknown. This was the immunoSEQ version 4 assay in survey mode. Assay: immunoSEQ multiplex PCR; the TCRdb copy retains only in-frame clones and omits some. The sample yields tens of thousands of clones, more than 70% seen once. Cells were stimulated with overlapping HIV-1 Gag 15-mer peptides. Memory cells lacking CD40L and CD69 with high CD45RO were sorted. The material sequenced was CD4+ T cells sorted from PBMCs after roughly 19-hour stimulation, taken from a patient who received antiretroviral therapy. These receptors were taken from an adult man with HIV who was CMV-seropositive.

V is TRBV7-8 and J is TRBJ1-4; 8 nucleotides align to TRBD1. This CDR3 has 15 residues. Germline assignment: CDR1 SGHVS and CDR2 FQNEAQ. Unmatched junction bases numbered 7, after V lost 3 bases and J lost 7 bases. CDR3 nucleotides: TGTGCCAGCAGCTTTGAACAGGGGGTTGGTGAAAAACTGTTTTTT. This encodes CASSFEQGVGEKLFF.

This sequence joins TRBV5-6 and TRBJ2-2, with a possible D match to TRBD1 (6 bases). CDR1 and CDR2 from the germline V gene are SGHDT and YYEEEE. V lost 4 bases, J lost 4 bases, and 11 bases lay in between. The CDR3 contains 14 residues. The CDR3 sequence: CASSLQGSTGELFF. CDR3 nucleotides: TGTGCCAGCAGCCTACAGGGATCCACCGGGGAGCTGTTTTTT.

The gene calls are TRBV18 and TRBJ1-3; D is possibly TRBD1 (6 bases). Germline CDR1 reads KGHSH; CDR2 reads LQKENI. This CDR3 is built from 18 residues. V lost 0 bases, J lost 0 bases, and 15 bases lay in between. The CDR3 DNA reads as TGTGCCAGCTCACCACCTACGGGGGGCAGAAGCTCTGGAAACACCATATATTTT. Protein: CASSPPTGGRSSGNTIYF.

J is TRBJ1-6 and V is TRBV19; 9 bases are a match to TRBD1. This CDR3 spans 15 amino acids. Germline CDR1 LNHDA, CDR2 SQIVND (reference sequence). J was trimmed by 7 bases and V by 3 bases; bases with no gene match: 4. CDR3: CASSMGQGGNSPLHF. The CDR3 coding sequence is TGTGCCAGTAGTATGGGACAGGGTGGGAATTCACCCCTCCACTTT. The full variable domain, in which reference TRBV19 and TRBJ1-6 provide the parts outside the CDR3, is DGGITQSPKYLFRKEGQNVTLSCEQNLNHDAMYWYRQDPGQGLRLIYYSQIVNDFQKGDIAEGYSVSREKKESFPLTVTSAQKNPTAFYLCASSMGQGGNSPLHFGNGTRLTVT.

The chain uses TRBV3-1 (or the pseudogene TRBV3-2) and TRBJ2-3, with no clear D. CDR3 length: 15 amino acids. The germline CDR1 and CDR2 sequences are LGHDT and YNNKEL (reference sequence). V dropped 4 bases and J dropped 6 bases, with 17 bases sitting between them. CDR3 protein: CASSPHTSGSDTQYF. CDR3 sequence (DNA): TGTGCCAGCAGCCCTCATACCTCGGGCTCGGATACGCAGTATTTT.

CDR3 DNA sequence: TGTGCCAGCAGCCCGAGGGCTGGGCGGTTGAACACTGAAGCTTTCTTT. This gives the protein CASSPRAGRLNTEAFF. This sequence joins TRBV11-1 and TRBJ1-1, with no clear D. With 5 bases removed from V and 0 bases from J, the gap between germline ends came to 16 bases. Germline V gene sequence: CDR1 SGHAT, CDR2 FQDESV (reference sequence). The CDR3 length is 16 residues.

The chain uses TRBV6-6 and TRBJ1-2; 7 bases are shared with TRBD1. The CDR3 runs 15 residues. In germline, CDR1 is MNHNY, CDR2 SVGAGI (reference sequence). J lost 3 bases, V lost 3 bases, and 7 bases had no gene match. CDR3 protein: CASSYRQGVDYGYTF. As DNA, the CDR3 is TGTGCCAGCAGTTATAGGCAGGGGGTAGACTATGGCTACACCTTC.

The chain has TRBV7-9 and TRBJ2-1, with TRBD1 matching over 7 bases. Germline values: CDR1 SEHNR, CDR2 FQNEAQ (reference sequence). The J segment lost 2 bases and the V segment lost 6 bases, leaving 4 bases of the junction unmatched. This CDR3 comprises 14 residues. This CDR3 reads CASSLGQPYNEQFF. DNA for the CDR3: TGTGCCAGCAGTTTGGGACAGCCCTACAATGAGCAGTTCTTC.

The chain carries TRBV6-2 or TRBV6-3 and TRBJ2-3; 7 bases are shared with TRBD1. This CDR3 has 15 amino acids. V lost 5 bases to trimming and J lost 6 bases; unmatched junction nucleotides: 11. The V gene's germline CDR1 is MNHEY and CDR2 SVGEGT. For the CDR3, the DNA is TGTGCCAGCAGTACCCGGGACAGTGACATGGATACGCAGTATTTT. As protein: CASSTRDSDMDTQYF.

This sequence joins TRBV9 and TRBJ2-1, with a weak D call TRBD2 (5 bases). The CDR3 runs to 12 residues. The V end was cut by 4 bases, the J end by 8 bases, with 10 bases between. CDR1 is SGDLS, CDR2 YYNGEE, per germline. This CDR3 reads CASSPGIDEQFF. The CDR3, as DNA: TGTGCCAGCAGCCCGGGAATCGATGAGCAGTTCTTC.

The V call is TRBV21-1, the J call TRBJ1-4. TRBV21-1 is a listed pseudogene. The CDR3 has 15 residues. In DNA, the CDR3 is TGTGCCAGCACAGACCGAAAGAATTATAATGAAAAACTGTTTTTT. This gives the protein CASTDRKNYNEKLFF.

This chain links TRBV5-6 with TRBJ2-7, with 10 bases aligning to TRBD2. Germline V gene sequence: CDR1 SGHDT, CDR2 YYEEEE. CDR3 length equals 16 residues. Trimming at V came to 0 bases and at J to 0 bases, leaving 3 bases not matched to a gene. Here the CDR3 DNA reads TGTGCCAGCAGCTTGGAACTAGCGGGGCTCTCCTACGAGCAGTACTTC. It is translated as CASSLELAGLSYEQYF.